A selection of T cell receptor beta chains follows, all from one sample in a study of OX40 agonist ivuxolimab in advanced cancers. The repertoire was sequenced with immunoSEQ multiplex PCR; TCRdb's copy has only in-frame clones and lacks some. The repertoire has roughly 24,000 clones, 84% of them found once; the top ten carry around 15%. The material was CD4+ or CD8+ T cells sorted from blood, obtained in a trial of the OX40 agonist ivuxolimab. All receptors come from an adult with an advanced solid tumor such as melanoma, head and neck, liver or kidney cancer. The CDR3 runs from the conserved cysteine through the conserved F or W. The D gene is left open where the match is weak. Rows give clone size only sometimes, using once, few, many, or a class for an expanded clone.

NA,TRBD2,TRBV13,TRBJ2-7,TGTGCCAGCAGCCCCGGAACTAGCGGGAATAGAGAGCAGTACTTC,CASSPGTSGNREQYF
NA,TRBD2,TRBV6-1,TRBJ2-7,TGTGCCAGCACTGTTAGCGGGGGGACCTCCTACGAGCAGTACTTC,CASTVSGGTSYEQYF
NA,NA,TRBV7-9,TRBJ1-6,TGTGCCAGCAGTCAACAGGCAAATTCACCCCTCCACTTT,CASSQQANSPLHF
NA,NA,TRBV19,TRBJ1-1,TGTGCCAGTAGTATATATATATTTCGCACTGAAGCTTTCTTT,CASSIYIFRTEAFF
NA,NA,TRBV7-6,TRBJ2-2,TGTGCCAGCAGCTTAGTCAGGGCTAAGACCGGGGAGCTGTTTTTT,CASSLVRAKTGELFF
few,NA,TRBV20-1,TRBJ2-5,TGCAGTGCTAGACCACAAGAGACCCAGTACTTC,CSARPQETQYF
NA,NA,TRBV5-4,TRBJ2-3,TGTGCCAGCAGCTTGCGGGCAGGGATCGCAGATACGCAGTATTTT,CASSLRAGIADTQYF
NA,NA,TRBV6-5,TRBJ1-1,TGTGCCAGCAGTTACTCGGGTTTAGGGTCTGAAGCTTTCTTT,CASSYSGLGSEAFF
NA,TRBD2,TRBV9,TRBJ2-3,TGTGCCAGCAGCGAGTCACTAGCGGGAGGGCTGGGCACAGATACGCAGTATTTT,CASSESLAGGLGTDTQYF
NA,TRBD1,TRBV2,TRBJ2-7,TGTGCCAGCGGGACAGGGGGCTACGAGCAGTACTTC,CASGTGGYEQYF
NA,NA,TRBV5-6,TRBJ2-3,TGTGCCAGCAGCTTGGTTCCCTTGGCGCGCACAGATACGCAGTATTTT,CASSLVPLARTDTQYF
NA,NA,TRBV11-2,TRBJ2-7,TGTGCCAGCAGCTTCCTGGGGGGGGGCCACGAGCAGTACTTC,CASSFLGGGHEQYF
once,NA,TRBV30,TRBJ2-7,TGTGCCTGGTCTCCCGTTCGTCGCGAGCAGTACTTC,CAWSPVRREQYF
NA,NA,TRBV15,TRBJ2-3,TGTGCCACCAGCAGAGAACGACCCCCCGATACGCAGTATTTT,CATSRERPPDTQYF
NA,TRBD2,TRBV4-3,TRBJ2-3,TGCGCCAGCAGCCAAGAACTTGGGCGGGAGGCGCAGTATTTT,CASSQELGREAQYF
NA,TRBD2,TRBV23-1,TRBJ2-2,TGCGCCAGCAGTCAATCGACTAGCGGGAGTTTGGGCGGGGAGCTGTTTTTT,CASSQSTSGSLGGELFF
NA,TRBD1,TRBV12-5,TRBJ2-7,TGTGCTAGTGGTCCCCGGACAGGGCAGTTGCACTCCTTC,CASGPRTGQLHSF
NA,TRBD2,TRBV7-9,TRBJ2-5,TGTGCCAGCAGCACAACTAGCGGGGGGGACTCGGTAGAGACCCAGTACTTC,CASSTTSGGDSVETQYF
NA,TRBD2,TRBV4-3,TRBJ2-7,TGCGCCAGCAGCCATGGGGGGGGTGGAACCTACGAGCAGTACTTC,CASSHGGGGTYEQYF
NA,NA,TRBV27,TRBJ1-1,TGTGCCAGCAGTTTATATATGAACACTGAAGCTTTCTTT,CASSLYMNTEAFF
NA,NA,TRBV5-5,TRBJ1-2,TGTGCCAGCAGCCCTGGCTGGGGGGGTTTCATTGACTATGGCTACACCTTC,CASSPGWGGFIDYGYTF
NA,NA,TRBV10-2,TRBJ1-1,TGCGCCAGCAGCGAAACATTGCGGACTGAAGCTTTCTTT,CASSETLRTEAFF
NA,NA,TRBV9,TRBJ2-3,TGTGCCAGCAGAGGGGACACAGATACGCAGTATTTT,CASRGDTDTQYF
NA,NA,TRBV5-1,TRBJ1-2,TGCGCCAGCAGCGCCACTAGGGAAGGCTACACCTTC,CASSATREGYTF
few,NA,TRBV25-1,TRBJ2-4,TGTGCCAGCAGTGAAAACAGCGAAAACATTCAGTACTTC,CASSENSENIQYF
NA,TRBD2,TRBV7-3,TRBJ2-3,TGTGCCAGCAGCTTAAAGGGACTAGCAGCCACTGGCACAGATACGCAGTATTTT,CASSLKGLAATGTDTQYF
NA,NA,TRBV27,TRBJ2-7,TGTGCCAGCAGGGTGGGGTTAGCCTACGAGCAGTACTTC,CASRVGLAYEQYF
NA,NA,TRBV7-2,TRBJ1-1,TGTGCCAGCAAGGTCGCTACAGTGAACACTGAAGCTTTCTTT,CASKVATVNTEAFF
once,NA,TRBV19,TRBJ1-5,TGTGCCAGTAGTGGGATTTATAGCAATCAGCCCCAGCATTTT,CASSGIYSNQPQHF
NA,NA,TRBV5-1,TRBJ2-1,TGCGCCAGCAGCTCAGGTTCGACGACCTACAATGAGCAGTTCTTC,CASSSGSTTYNEQFF
NA,TRBD1,TRBV4-3,TRBJ1-1,TGCGCCAGCAGCCGGAGACAGGGGGCGAATGAAGCTTTCTTT,CASSRRQGANEAFF
NA,NA,TRBV11-3,TRBJ1-1,TGTGCCAGCAGCTTAGACCTGAACACTGAAGCTTTCTTT,CASSLDLNTEAFF
NA,NA,TRBV5-4,TRBJ2-1,TGTGCCAGCAGCTTGGAGCAGGGGCATAACAGTGAGCAGTTCTTC,CASSLEQGHNSEQFF
NA,TRBD1,TRBV4-1,TRBJ2-3,TGCGCCAGCAGCCAAGATTCGACCGGGACAGGGTTATTAGATACGCAGTATTTT,CASSQDSTGTGLLDTQYF
NA,TRBD1,TRBV10-2,TRBJ2-5,TGCGCCAGCAGGGACACAGGGGGCCAAGAGACCCAGTACTTC,CASRDTGGQETQYF
NA,TRBD2,TRBV5-6,TRBJ2-7,TGTGCCAGCAGCTCGCGGACTAGCGGGAGGCTGGACTCCTACGAGCAGTACTTC,CASSSRTSGRLDSYEQYF
NA,NA,TRBV10-3,TRBJ1-1,TGTGCCATCAGTGGGACGGGGAACACTGAAGCTTTCTTT,CAISGTGNTEAFF
NA,TRBD2,TRBV30,TRBJ2-3,TGTGCCTGGAGATTAGCGGGAGGGCCGGGGTCGCAGTATTTT,CAWRLAGGPGSQYF
NA,NA,TRBV18,TRBJ2-5,TGTGCCAGCTCACCACCGGAGGGAAGGAGGGAGACCCAGTACTTC,CASSPPEGRRETQYF
NA,NA,TRBV9,TRBJ2-3,TGTGCCAGCAGCCCTCAGAGGGGACACACAGATACGCAGTATTTT,CASSPQRGHTDTQYF
NA,NA,TRBV5-1,TRBJ2-3,TGCGCCAGCAGCTTGAATTTGGGTCCGCGCACAGATACGCAGTATTTT,CASSLNLGPRTDTQYF
NA,NA,TRBV5-3,TRBJ2-2,TGTGCCAGAAGCTTGAATCCAGGCCACGGGGAGCTGTTTTTT,CARSLNPGHGELFF
NA,TRBD2,TRBV27,TRBJ2-5,TGTGCCAGCAGTTTATCGCGGGGGGGGATGGAGACCCAGTACTTC,CASSLSRGGMETQYF
NA,NA,TRBV7-3,TRBJ2-7,TGTGCCAGCAGCTTAAGGTTCGGCCAGACTTACGAGCAGTACTTC,CASSLRFGQTYEQYF
NA,NA,TRBV11-3,TRBJ2-5,TGTGCCAGCAGCCCGGGGTACCAAGAGACCCAGTACTTC,CASSPGYQETQYF
NA,NA,TRBV7-8,TRBJ2-3,TGTGCCAGCAGCCCCCGAGCGGACTCTAGCACAGATACGCAGTATTTT,CASSPRADSSTDTQYF
NA,NA,TRBV27,TRBJ1-2,TGTGCCAGCAGCCATCACTGGACGGATACTGCTAACTATGGCTACACCTTC,CASSHHWTDTANYGYTF
NA,NA,TRBV20-1,TRBJ2-3,TGCAGTGCTAGAGCAGGGGATACGCAGTATTTT,CSARAGDTQYF
NA,TRBD1,TRBV6-5,TRBJ1-3,TGTGCCAGCAGGCCTCCGGGACAGCTTGGAAACACCATATATTTT,CASRPPGQLGNTIYF
NA,TRBD1,TRBV6-6,TRBJ1-4,TGTGCCAGCAGTTCCGGGGGACAGGGAAATGAAAAACTGTTTTTT,CASSSGGQGNEKLFF
NA,NA,TRBV11-1,TRBJ1-1,TGTGCCAGCAGCCCCCAGCAACACACTGAAGCTTTCTTT,CASSPQQHTEAFF
NA,TRBD1,TRBV15,TRBJ1-1,TGTGCCACCAGCCGCGAGACAGGGGGGATCACTGAAGCTTTCTTT,CATSRETGGITEAFF
NA,TRBD1,TRBV11-3,TRBJ2-7,TGTGCCAGCAGCTCCCAAACAATGGACAGGGGCAAATCCTACGAGCAGTACTTC,CASSSQTMDRGKSYEQYF
NA,NA,TRBV5-1,TRBJ2-5,TGCGCCAGCAGCTGGGGCGGGACAGCAGAGACCCAGTACTTC,CASSWGGTAETQYF
once,TRBD2,TRBV6-1,TRBJ2-1,TGTGCCAGCAGCGCCGGGACTAGGCAGTTCTTC,CASSAGTRQFF
NA,NA,TRBV18,TRBJ2-3,TGTGCCAGCTCGCTCGGAGGAGATACGCAGTATTTT,CASSLGGDTQYF
NA,TRBD2,TRBV5-4,TRBJ2-2,TGTGCCAGCAGCTGGGGGGGCACCGGGGAGCTGTTTTTT,CASSWGGTGELFF